Shown below are 27 T cell receptor beta chains from a single sample sequenced in a study of beta chain features in type 1 diabetes. Study-level findings and limits: TCRB CDR3s were moderately but significantly shorter in Type 1 diabetes patients in all four CD4+ subsets.

Their antigens remain unidentified. Every bit of the isolated RNA underwent reverse transcription, so sequencing read expressed TCRB transcripts. TCRdb keeps only in-frame clones here, not all; method: immunoSEQ multiplex PCR. The table includes nearly 700,000 clones, roughly 13% detected once. Sample: naive CD4+ T cells from blood. These receptors originate from a man between 18 and 29 years old with type 1 diabetes.

This clone was observed at least ten times. The chain uses TRBV7-2 and TRBJ2-1; the D is unclear. This CDR3 spans 11 amino acids. Between the trimmed V and J ends, which lost 5 bases and 5 bases, there was a span of 4 bases. The germline V gene has CDR1 SGHTA and CDR2 FQGNSA. CDR3 sequence: CASSANNEQFF. The CDR3 region has the DNA TGTGCCAGCAGCGCCAACAATGAGCAGTTCTTC.

The CDR3 DNA is TGCAGTGTAGCGGGGACCACGCAGTATTTT. It is translated as CSVAGTTQYF. J is TRBJ2-3 and V is TRBV20-1; 8 bases are a match to TRBD2. This CDR3 has 10 residues. V shed 7 bases and J 9 bases; nucleotides not matched to a gene: 3. CDR1 and CDR2 (germline): DFQATT, SNEGSKA (reference sequence).

The chain links TRBV28 to TRBJ1-2; D is possibly TRBD1 (6 bases). V lost 10 bases and J 4 bases, leaving 19 bases between the germline ends. In germline, CDR1 is MDHEN, CDR2 SYDVKM. The CDR3 has 14 residues. CDR3 amino acids: CANAPTGLGYGYTF. The CDR3 bases are TGTGCCAACGCTCCAACAGGGCTTGGCTATGGCTACACCTTC.

This clone was counted only a few times. The gene calls are TRBV2 and TRBJ2-7; D gene unclear. The length of the CDR3 is 15 residues. V lost 8 bases, J lost 2 bases, and 19 bases lay in between. In germline, CDR1 is SNHLY, CDR2 FYNNEI. CDR3 loop: CASPSRYRSPYEQYF. DNA of the CDR3: TGTGCCAGCCCTAGTAGGTACAGATCACCCTACGAGCAGTACTTC.

This clone was seen a few times. This chain joins TRBV30 and TRBJ1-2; a weak D match, TRBD1 (5 bases). The germline gives CDR1 GTSNPN, CDR2 SVGIG (reference sequence). The CDR3 is 11 amino acids. Trimming took 4 bases from V and 13 from J, leaving 16 bases between them. CDR3 coding DNA: TGTGCCTGGACCATAGCGGGGCCGGGCACCTTC. This sequence encodes CAWTIAGPGTF.

The rearrangement uses TRBV7-3 and TRBJ2-1; the match to TRBD2 covers 10 bases. J gave up 7 bases and V 2 bases, and 11 bases lay outside the gene matches. The CDR3 loop spans 17 amino acids. Germline V gene sequence: CDR1 SGHTA, CDR2 FQGTGA. In DNA form, the CDR3 reads TGTGCCAGCAGCTTAGGTGCTAGCGGGGGACTAAGAAATGAGCAGTTCTTC. Translation: CASSLGASGGLRNEQFF.

This clone was counted a few times. This sample also contains other DNA sequences that code for the same CDR3. CDR3 nucleotides: TGTGCCAGCAGTTTTTCAGATACGCAGTATTTT. Translation gives CASSFSDTQYF. This chain links TRBV27 with TRBJ2-3, with D uncertain. Germline assignment: CDR1 MNHEY and CDR2 SMNVEV (reference sequence). The CDR3 covers 11 residues. Trimming removed 3 bases from V and 4 bases from J, with 2 bases in between.

The sample holds a few counts of this clone. This chain connects TRBV19 to TRBJ1-1; TRBD1 might be the D (5 bases). The CDR3 loop spans 14 amino acids. Germline V gene sequence: CDR1 LNHDA, CDR2 SQIVND (reference sequence). The V end was cut by 7 bases, the J end by 0 bases, with 12 bases between. The CDR3 region has the DNA TGTGCCAGTACCCCAACCAGGGTGAACACTGAAGCTTTCTTT. Its protein product is CASTPTRVNTEAFF.

The chain recombines TRBV10-3 with TRBJ2-7; TRBD1 matches at 7 bases. The CDR3 contains 15 residues. V lost 4 bases, J lost 6 bases, and 12 bases stayed unmatched. Germline CDR1 is ENHRY and CDR2 is SYGVKD. As DNA, the CDR3 is TGTGCCATCAGTGCCTGGGGGACAGCTTGGGCCGAGCAGTACTTC. Encoded protein: CAISAWGTAWAEQYF.

The genes are TRBV10-3 and TRBJ1-1, with TRBD1 as a possible D gene (6 bases). The germline V and J ends were trimmed by 6 bases and 4 bases, with 12 bases remaining between them. Germline loops: CDR1 ENHRY, CDR2 SYGVKD. CDR3 length: 13 residues. CDR3 nucleotide sequence: TGTGCCATCAGCCGCAGGGGTTCCACTGAAGCTTTCTTT. Translating gives CAISRRGSTEAFF.

The chain uses TRBV7-6 and TRBJ2-1; D may be TRBD2 (5 bases). The CDR3 covers 17 residues. Trimming shortened V by 6 bases and J by 6 bases, and 24 bases separated the two germline ends. CDR1 is SGHVS, CDR2 FNYEAQ, per germline. In DNA, the CDR3 is TGTGCCAGCAGTTCTCCCCGGGGAAAGGCGCCGACCAATGAGCAGTTCTTC. It translates to CASSSPRGKAPTNEQFF.

The rearrangement uses TRBV6-5 and TRBJ2-2, with D hard to call. CDR1 MNHEY and CDR2 SVGAGI come from the germline V gene. The CDR3 runs to 13 residues. V shed 3 bases and J shed 4 bases, with 6 bases lying between them. DNA of the CDR3: TGTGCCAGCAGTTATGGACCCACCGGGGAGCTGTTTTTT. This sequence encodes CASSYGPTGELFF.

This clone has a handful of counts. The V and J genes are TRBV29-1 and TRBJ1-4; D is unclear. Trimming removed 1 base at V and 13 bases at J, with 13 bases between. CDR3 length equals 12 residues. Germline V gives CDR1 SQVTM, CDR2 ANQGSEA. CDR3 DNA sequence: TGCAGCGTTGAAGGGGAGCGGGAGGGACTGTTTTTT. It codes for CSVEGEREGLFF.

The J gene is TRBJ1-5, the V gene TRBV2; D is possibly TRBD1 (6 bases). The CDR3 is 14 residues long. Germline V lookup: CDR1 SNHLY, CDR2 FYNNEI. Trimming removed 3 bases from V and 7 bases from J, with 13 bases in between. The CDR3 region is CASSEALGGQPQHF. DNA of the CDR3: TGTGCCAGCAGTGAGGCCCTCGGGGGCCAGCCCCAGCATTTT.

The chain employs TRBV21-1 and TRBJ2-3. TRBV21-1 is reported as a pseudogene. The CDR3 covers 15 residues. In DNA, the CDR3 is TGTGCCAGCAGTGGGACCCCTGGGACCACAGATACGCAGTATTTT. As protein: CASSGTPGTTDTQYF.

The table lists this clone with a few counts. This chain connects TRBV5-4 to TRBJ1-2; D possibly corresponds to TRBD1 (5 bases). The germline V gene encodes CDR1 SGHNT and CDR2 YYREEE (reference sequence). CDR3 length: 15 residues. Trimming cost V 0 bases and J 7 bases, with 16 bases left between them. The CDR3 sequence: CASSLVDARAAGYTF. The CDR3 DNA sequence: TGTGCCAGCAGCTTGGTGGATGCCAGGGCGGCTGGCTACACCTTC.

This clone was detected only a few times. The gene calls are TRBV25-1 and TRBJ1-4; 8 bases line up with TRBD1. The CDR3 consists of 15 residues. J gave up 8 bases and V 3 bases, and 8 bases lay outside the gene matches. The germline V gene encodes CDR1 MGHDK and CDR2 SYGVNS. CDR3 amino acids: CASSEPTGAREKLFF. Written as DNA, the CDR3 is TGTGCCAGCAGTGAGCCGACAGGGGCAAGGGAAAAACTGTTTTTT. The entire variable domain, with the rest obtained from reference TRBV25-1 and TRBJ1-4, is as follows: EADIYQTPRYLVIGTGKKITLECSQTMGHDKMYWYQQDPGMELHLIHYSYGVNSTEKGDLSSESTVSRIRTEHFPLTLESARPSHTSQYLCASSEPTGAREKLFFGSGTQLSVL.

This clone was seen only a few times. J is TRBJ2-4 and V is TRBV27; TRBD1 matches at 7 bases. The CDR3 has 14 residues. The junction had 8 bases not matched to a gene; V was cut back by 5 bases and J by 7 bases. The germline CDR1 and CDR2 sequences are MNHEY and SMNVEV (reference sequence). The CDR3 reads CASSQTGARNIQYF. The DNA of the CDR3 is TGTGCCAGCAGTCAAACAGGGGCGCGGAACATTCAGTACTTC.

This clone was picked up a small number of times. This chain uses TRBV7-9 with TRBJ2-7, with 8 bases identical to TRBD1. V shed 2 bases, J shed 3 bases, and the junction held 3 bases outside the gene matches. This CDR3 is 14 amino acids long. Germline V gene data show CDR1 as SEHNR and CDR2 as FQNEAQ (reference sequence). The CDR3 region is CASSLKGQGYEQYF. CDR3 DNA sequence: TGTGCCAGCAGCTTAAAAGGACAGGGCTACGAGCAGTACTTC.

The chain recombines TRBV7-2 with TRBJ2-3, with a possible D match to TRBD2 (6 bases). V lost 2 bases, J lost 6 bases, and 15 bases lay in between. The CDR3 spans 15 residues. The germline gives CDR1 SGHTA, CDR2 FQGNSA. The CDR3 DNA is TGTGCCAGCAGCTTACTTCATGGGGAGGCTGATACGCAGTATTTT. It translates to CASSLLHGEADTQYF.

J is TRBJ1-1 and V is TRBV9; tentatively, D is TRBD1 (5 bases). CDR1 SGDLS and CDR2 YYNGEE come from the germline V gene. Trimming took off 4 bases at V and 1 base at J, with 14 bases between the two ends. The CDR3 is 15 amino acids. The CDR3: CASSQSGTGNTEAFF. The CDR3 DNA reads TGTGCCAGCAGCCAGAGCGGGACGGGGAACACTGAAGCTTTCTTT.

This clone was found a few times. The rearrangement joins TRBV29-1 to TRBJ2-7; 13 nucleotides match TRBD2. The germline CDR1 and CDR2 sequences are SQVTM and ANQGSEA. This CDR3 region has 13 residues. Germline trimming cut 7 bases from V and 5 bases from J; bases unmatched to any gene: 5. CDR3 sequence reads: CSGRTSGGHEQYF. In DNA, the CDR3 is TGCAGCGGTAGGACTAGCGGGGGCCACGAGCAGTACTTC.

There are a few counts of this clone. V is TRBV19 and J is TRBJ2-7, with 7 bases lining up with TRBD1. The CDR3 contains 15 residues. Germline lookup yields CDR1 LNHDA and CDR2 SQIVND (reference sequence). Trimming removed 4 bases from V and 2 bases from J; junction bases left unmatched: 8. The DNA for the CDR3 is TGTGCCAGTAGTACGCCTGGGACAGCAACCTACGAGCAGTACTTC. Translated: CASSTPGTATYEQYF.

With respect to this clone: A junction boundary mismatches the germline segment, possibly from a read error. V gene TRBV7-9 combines with J gene TRBJ1-2; the D is unclear. CDR1 and CDR2 from the germline V gene are SEHNR and FQNEAQ (reference sequence). This CDR3 is 11 amino acids long. The CDR3 region is CASSKPRWPTF. CDR3 DNA: TGTGCCAGCAGCAAACCGAGATGGCCTACGTTC.

The sample holds a few counts of this clone. The rearrangement uses TRBV29-1 and TRBJ1-1, with no clear D. Trimming left V 2 bases short and J 5 bases short, with 12 bases between. Germline V lookup: CDR1 SQVTM, CDR2 ANQGSEA. The CDR3 length is 13 residues. Written as DNA, the CDR3 is TGCAGCGTTGAACGTCAGGATCGGACTGAAGCTTTCTTT. Translation: CSVERQDRTEAFF.

A word on this clone: The junction differs from germline at one of its ends, possibly a read error. The rearrangement joins TRBV28 to TRBJ2-7; D unclear. Germline V CDR1 and CDR2: MDHEN, SYDVKM. This CDR3 has 13 amino acids. CDR3 coding DNA: TGTGCCAGCAGTTTCCCGGCATCCTCCGAGCAGTACTTC. It yields the protein CASSFPASSEQYF.

This clone has a handful of counts. The chain joins TRBV27 to TRBJ2-1, with a possible D match to TRBD1 (6 bases). V lost 3 bases, J lost 5 bases, and 14 bases lay in between. The CDR3 loop spans 15 amino acids. Looked up from germline, CDR1 is MNHEY and CDR2 is SMNVEV (reference sequence). CDR3 amino acids: CASSLSRGDNNEQFF. The DNA of the CDR3 is TGTGCCAGCAGTTTGAGCAGGGGCGATAACAATGAGCAGTTCTTC.